These 8 T cell receptor beta chains share one sample of origin, sequenced in a study of blood T cell repertoires in COVID-19. Sequenced by immunoSEQ multiplex PCR; TCRdb stores in-frame clones only, minus some. The sample contains 84,000 or so clones, around 80% of which appear only once. Sequencing was carried out using peripheral blood. These receptor sequences come from a human donor in a cohort sampled during active COVID-19.

The chain employs TRBV7-2 and TRBJ1-1; D call uncertain. The V end lost 5 bases, the J end lost 5 bases, and 9 bases lay between the germline ends. CDR3 size: 12 residues. Germline lookup yields CDR1 SGHTA and CDR2 FQGNSA. The DNA for the CDR3 is TGTGCCAGCAGCCACCTTCGGACTGAAGCTTTCTTT. It specifies CASSHLRTEAFF. Full variable domain (rest looked up from reference TRBV7-2 and TRBJ1-1): GAGVSQSPSNKVTEKGKDVELRCDPISGHTALYWYRQSLGQGLEFLIYFQGNSAPDKSGLPSDRFSAERTGGSVSTLTIQRTQQEDSAVYLCASSHLRTEAFFGQGTRLTVV.

This clone was counted once. The J gene is TRBJ2-1, the V gene TRBV6-6, with D perhaps matching TRBD1 (6 bases). Germline assignment: CDR1 MNHNY and CDR2 SVGAGI (reference sequence). CDR3 length: 15 amino acids. Trimming removed 0 bases at V and 8 bases at J, with 14 bases between. CDR3 sequence: CASSYSQGKEDEQFF. The DNA of the CDR3 is TGTGCCAGCAGTTACTCTCAGGGGAAGGAAGATGAGCAGTTCTTC.

The chain uses TRBV19 and TRBJ1-6; 8 bases are a match to TRBD1. The CDR3 contains 14 residues. V trimming: 3 bases; J trimming: 8 bases; junction bases outside the gene matches: 3. Germline V gives CDR1 LNHDA, CDR2 SQIVND (reference sequence). The CDR3 region has the DNA TGTGCCAGTAGTATGGACAGGGCGGATTCACCCCTCCACTTT. This sequence encodes CASSMDRADSPLHF.

The rearrangement uses TRBV28 and TRBJ2-1; no definite D call. Germline CDR1 and CDR2: MDHEN and SYDVKM. Trimming pared 1 base from V and 7 bases from J, leaving 11 bases between. The CDR3 covers 14 residues. CDR3 amino acids: CASSLSLSSNEQFF. The CDR3, as DNA: TGTGCCAGCAGTTTATCCCTTTCGAGTAATGAGCAGTTCTTC.

The CDR3 DNA reads as TGCGCCAGCAGCCAAGATCTTGAACGGGATAATGAAAAACTGTTTTTT. Amino acids: CASSQDLERDNEKLFF. The genes are TRBV4-3 and TRBJ1-4; D unresolved. The CDR3 extends over 16 amino acids. V shed 0 bases and J shed 4 bases, with 12 bases lying between them. Per the germline V gene, CDR1 is LGHNA and CDR2 is YSLEER.

This clone came up a few times. J is TRBJ2-5 and V is TRBV5-4; 7 bases match TRBD2. Per the germline V gene, CDR1 is SGHNT and CDR2 is YYREEE (reference sequence). This CDR3 region has 14 residues. V dropped 4 bases and J dropped 4; count of bases not matched to a gene: 7. The CDR3: CASSDGGRGETQYF. The CDR3 DNA sequence: TGTGCCAGCAGCGACGGCGGGAGAGGAGAGACCCAGTACTTC.

The chain uses TRBV6-5 and TRBJ1-5, with 10 bases identical to TRBD1. Germline CDR1 is MNHEY and CDR2 is SVGAGI. This CDR3 has 15 residues. The V segment lost 8 bases and the J segment 7 bases; nucleotides outside the gene matches: 11. The CDR3 DNA is TGTGCCAGCGGGGCGGACAGGGGGAGAGGGCAGCCCCAGCATTTT. Translating gives CASGADRGRGQPQHF.

The chain recombines TRBV28 with TRBJ2-3; the match to TRBD2 covers 9 bases. V lost 7 bases, J lost 6 bases, and 11 bases stayed unmatched. Germline values: CDR1 MDHEN, CDR2 SYDVKM. The CDR3 covers 15 residues. For the CDR3, the DNA is TGTGCCAGCAAACTAGGCGGGGGGGCTCGGGATACGCAGTATTTT. This gives the protein CASKLGGGARDTQYF.